This TCR beta chain was recorded in a study of blood T cells in healthy people across ages. Study-wide context: Template switching picked up about one barcoded beta molecule for each two T cells.

The use of a sample-barcoded 5' primer and a J-beta primer mix characterized a second PCR of roughly 6 to 11 cycles. Each CDR3 protein gets one entry after TCRdb re-called the 5' RACE reads with MiXCR. The table includes 1.5 million to 2 million distinct CDR3 sequences, around half detected once. Healthy Caucasian individuals from Russia aged about 6 to 100 were enrolled as donors. Note on this clonotype: Its antigen is unknown.

Study-level findings and limits: Per million T cells, the diversity of TCR beta decreased roughly linearly as age advanced. Changes in expanded clonotypes were possibly confounded, as the CMV status of donors was unknown.

The sequencing input was blood. The clonotype was recovered from a woman between 40 and 55 years old in good health.

The CDR3 bases are TGTGCCAGCAGCGAGGCCCCGCCAGATACGCAGTATTTT. Translated, it gives CASSEAPPDTQYF. This chain uses TRBV9 with TRBJ2-3; D is undetermined. This CDR3 has 13 residues. V was cut by 3 bases and J by 4 bases, with 9 bases left in between. Germline lookup yields CDR1 SGDLS and CDR2 YYNGEE.